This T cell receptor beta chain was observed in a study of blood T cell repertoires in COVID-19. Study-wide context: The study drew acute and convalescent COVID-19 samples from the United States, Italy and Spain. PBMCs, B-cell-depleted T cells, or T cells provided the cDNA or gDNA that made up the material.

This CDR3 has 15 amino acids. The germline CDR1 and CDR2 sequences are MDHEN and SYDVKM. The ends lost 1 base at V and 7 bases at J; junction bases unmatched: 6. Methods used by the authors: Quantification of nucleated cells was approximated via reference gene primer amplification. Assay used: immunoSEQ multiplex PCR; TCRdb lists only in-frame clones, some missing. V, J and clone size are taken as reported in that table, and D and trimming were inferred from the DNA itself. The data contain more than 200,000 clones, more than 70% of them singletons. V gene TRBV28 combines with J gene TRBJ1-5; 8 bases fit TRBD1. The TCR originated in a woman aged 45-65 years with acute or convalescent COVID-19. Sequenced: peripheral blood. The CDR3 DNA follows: TGTGCCAGCAGTTTATACTCGACAGGGGCCCAGCCCCAGCATTTT. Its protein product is CASSLYSTGAQPQHF.